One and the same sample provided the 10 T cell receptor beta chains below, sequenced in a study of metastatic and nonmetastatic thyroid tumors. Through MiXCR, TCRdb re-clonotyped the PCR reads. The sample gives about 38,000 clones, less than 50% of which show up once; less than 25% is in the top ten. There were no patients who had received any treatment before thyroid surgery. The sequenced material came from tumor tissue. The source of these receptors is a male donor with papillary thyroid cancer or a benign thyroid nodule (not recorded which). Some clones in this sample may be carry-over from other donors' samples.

CDR3 amino acids: CSARDSDRGNSPLHF. Here the CDR3 DNA reads TGCAGTGCTAGAGATTCGGACAGGGGTAATTCACCCCTCCACTTT. This chain links TRBV20-1 with TRBJ1-6; the match to TRBD1 covers 9 bases. Germline V CDR1 and CDR2: DFQATT, SNEGSKA (reference sequence). The CDR3 is made up of 15 amino acids. The V and J ends lost 0 bases and 6 bases, in that order; junction bases with no gene match: 3.

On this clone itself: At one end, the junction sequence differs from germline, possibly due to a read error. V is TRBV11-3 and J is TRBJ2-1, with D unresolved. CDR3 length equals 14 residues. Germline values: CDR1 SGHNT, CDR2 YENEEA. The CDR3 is CASSLDLTNNEQFF. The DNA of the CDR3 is TGTGCCAGTAGCTTAGACCTAACCAACAATGAGCAGTTCTTC.

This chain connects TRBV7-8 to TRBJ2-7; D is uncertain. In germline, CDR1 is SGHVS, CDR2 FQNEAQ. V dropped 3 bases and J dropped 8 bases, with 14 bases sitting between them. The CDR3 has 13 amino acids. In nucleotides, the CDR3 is TGTGCCAGCAGCTTCATCAGGTTCGACAAGCAGTACTTC. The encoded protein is CASSFIRFDKQYF. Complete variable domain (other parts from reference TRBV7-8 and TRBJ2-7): GAGVSQSPRYKVAKRGQDVALRCDPISGHVSLFWYQQALGQGPEFLTYFQNEAQLDKSGLPSDRFFAERPEGSVSTLKIQRTQQEDSAVYLCASSFIRFDKQYFGPGTRLTVT.

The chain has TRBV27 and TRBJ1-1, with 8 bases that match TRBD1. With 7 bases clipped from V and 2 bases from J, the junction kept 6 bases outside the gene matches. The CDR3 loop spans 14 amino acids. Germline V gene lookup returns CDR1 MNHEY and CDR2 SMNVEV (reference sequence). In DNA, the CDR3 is TGTGCCAGCACCGGGACAGGAATCAACACTGAAGCTTTCTTT. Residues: CASTGTGINTEAFF.

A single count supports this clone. DNA for the CDR3: TGTGCCAGTAGTATGTTCGGGACTAAGAACACCGGGGAGCTGTTTTTT. Its translation: CASSMFGTKNTGELFF. This sequence joins TRBV19 and TRBJ2-2; 7 bases match TRBD2. This CDR3 contains 16 residues. Losses at the gene ends were 3 bases for V and 1 base for J; bases not matched to a gene: 5. Germline V lookup: CDR1 LNHDA, CDR2 SQIVND (reference sequence).

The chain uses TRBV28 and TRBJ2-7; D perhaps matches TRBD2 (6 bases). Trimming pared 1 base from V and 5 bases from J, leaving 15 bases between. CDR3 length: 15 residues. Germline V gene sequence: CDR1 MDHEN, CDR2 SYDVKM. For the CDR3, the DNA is TGTGCCAGCAGTTTATCGGGCGCGGGGACCCACGAGCAGTACTTC. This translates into CASSLSGAGTHEQYF.

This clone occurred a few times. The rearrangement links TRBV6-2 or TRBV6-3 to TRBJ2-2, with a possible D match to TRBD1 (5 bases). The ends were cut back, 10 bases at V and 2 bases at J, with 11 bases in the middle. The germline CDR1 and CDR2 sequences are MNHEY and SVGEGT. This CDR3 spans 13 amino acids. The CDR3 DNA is TGTGCCACCCAGACAGTTAACACCGGGGAGCTGTTTTTT. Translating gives CATQTVNTGELFF.

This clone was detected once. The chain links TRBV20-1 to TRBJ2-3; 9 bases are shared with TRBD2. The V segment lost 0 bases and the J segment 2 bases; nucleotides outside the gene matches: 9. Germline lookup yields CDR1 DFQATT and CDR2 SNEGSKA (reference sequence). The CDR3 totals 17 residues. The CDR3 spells CSARDPARGGDTDTQYF. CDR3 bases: TGCAGTGCTAGAGATCCGGCGCGCGGGGGGGACACAGATACGCAGTATTTT.

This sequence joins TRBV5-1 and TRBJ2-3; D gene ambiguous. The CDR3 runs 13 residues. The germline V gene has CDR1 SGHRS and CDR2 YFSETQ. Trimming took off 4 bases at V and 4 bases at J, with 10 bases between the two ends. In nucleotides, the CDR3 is TGCGCCAGCAGCGAGAATACCCCAGATACGCAGTATTTT. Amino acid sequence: CASSENTPDTQYF.

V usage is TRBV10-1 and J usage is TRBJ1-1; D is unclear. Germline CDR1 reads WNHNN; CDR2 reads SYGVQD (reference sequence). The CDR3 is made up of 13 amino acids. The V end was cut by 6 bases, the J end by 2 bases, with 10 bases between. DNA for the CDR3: TGCGCCAGCAGCGAGGTTACTAACACTGAAGCTTTCTTT. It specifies CASSEVTNTEAFF.